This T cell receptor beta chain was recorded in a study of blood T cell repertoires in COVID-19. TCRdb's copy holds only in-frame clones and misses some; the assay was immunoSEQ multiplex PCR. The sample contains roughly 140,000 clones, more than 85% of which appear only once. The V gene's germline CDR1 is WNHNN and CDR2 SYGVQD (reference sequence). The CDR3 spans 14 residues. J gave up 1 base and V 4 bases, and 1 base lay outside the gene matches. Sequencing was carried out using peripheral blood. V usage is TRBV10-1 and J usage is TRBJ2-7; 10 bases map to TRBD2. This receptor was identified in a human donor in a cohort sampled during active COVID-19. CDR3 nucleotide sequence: TGCGCCAGCAGTGGGACTAGCGGATCCTACGAGCAGTACTTC. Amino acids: CASSGTSGSYEQYF.